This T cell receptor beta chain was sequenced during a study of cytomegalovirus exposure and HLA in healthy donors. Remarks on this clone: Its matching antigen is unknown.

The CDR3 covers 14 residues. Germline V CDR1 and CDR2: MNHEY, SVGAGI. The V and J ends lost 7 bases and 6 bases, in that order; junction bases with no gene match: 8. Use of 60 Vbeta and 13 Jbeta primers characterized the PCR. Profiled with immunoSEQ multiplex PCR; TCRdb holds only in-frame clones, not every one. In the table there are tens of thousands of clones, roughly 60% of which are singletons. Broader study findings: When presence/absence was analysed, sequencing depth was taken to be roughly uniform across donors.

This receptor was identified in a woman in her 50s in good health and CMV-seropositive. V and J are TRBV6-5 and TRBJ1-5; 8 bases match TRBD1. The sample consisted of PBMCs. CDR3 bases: TGTGCCAGCACCCGCCGACAGGGGAGTCAGCCCCAGCATTTT. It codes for CASTRRQGSQPQHF.